The 16 T cell receptor beta chains below were found in one sample sequenced in a study of shared T cell receptors in the human thymus. Clones were read by immunoSEQ multiplex PCR, and TCRdb kept only the in-frame ones, dropping some. The table lists some 720,000 clones, 70% to 90% of them singletons. These same records also appear under a second study, on human thymus T cells.

Sequencing was carried out using thymocytes. The receptors stem from a boy younger than two with a congenital heart defect.

The gene calls are TRBV10-3 and TRBJ2-7; 9 positions agree with TRBD1. The CDR3 sequence is 16 residues long. CDR1 ENHRY and CDR2 SYGVKD come from the germline V gene. The junction had 9 bases not matched to a gene; V was cut back by 5 bases and J by 1 base. The CDR3 is CAISHTTGGGSYEQYF. As DNA, the CDR3 is TGTGCCATCAGTCACACGACAGGGGGGGGTTCCTACGAGCAGTACTTC.

The V gene is TRBV28, the J gene TRBJ2-3; D call uncertain. Looked up from germline, CDR1 is MDHEN and CDR2 is SYDVKM. V lost 10 bases to trimming and J lost 6 bases, with 20 bases between them. The CDR3 is 14 residues long. The chain's CDR3 is CAISPTPALDTQYF. The CDR3, as DNA: TGTGCCATCTCCCCGACTCCGGCACTTGATACGCAGTATTTT.

This chain joins TRBV29-1 and TRBJ2-7; 9 bases align to TRBD2. CDR3 size: 16 residues. After removal of 0 bases from V and 12 bases from J, the junction contained 18 bases not matched to a gene. From germline, CDR1 is SQVTM and CDR2 ANQGSEA. The CDR3 loop is CSVEDPPGLASPLRYF. CDR3 nucleotide sequence: TGCAGCGTTGAAGATCCACCGGGACTAGCAAGCCCCCTTCGGTACTTC.

The table lists this clone with a count of one. The rearrangement uses TRBV5-1 and TRBJ2-3; 8 bases map to TRBD2. Losses at the gene ends were 0 bases for V and 6 bases for J; bases not matched to a gene: 12. The germline CDR1 and CDR2 sequences are SGHRS and YFSETQ. The CDR3 is made up of 17 amino acids. CDR3 sequence (DNA): TGCGCCAGCAGCTTGGTGGGGGTCGGGAGGGCCACGGATACGCAGTATTTT. As protein: CASSLVGVGRATDTQYF.

V usage is TRBV28 and J usage is TRBJ2-2; 13 bases align to TRBD2. V dropped 3 bases and J dropped 3; count of bases not matched to a gene: 13. CDR3 size: 20 residues. The V gene's germline CDR1 is MDHEN and CDR2 SYDVKM. The CDR3 region is CASSFPSELAGGTDTGELFF. CDR3 DNA sequence: TGTGCCAGCAGTTTCCCCTCCGAACTAGCGGGAGGGACGGACACCGGGGAGCTGTTTTTT.

The chain has TRBV6-1 and TRBJ2-1; D perhaps matches TRBD1 (6 bases). Germline V CDR1 and CDR2: MNHNS, SASEGT. The CDR3 has 13 amino acids. Trimming removed 6 bases from V and 15 bases from J, with 21 bases in between. The CDR3 protein is CASRIRGSSGPFF. The DNA for the CDR3 is TGTGCCAGCAGGATAAGGGGGAGTAGTGGGCCGTTCTTC.

Remarks on this clone: Other DNA sequences within the sample encode an identical CDR3. The chain links TRBV25-1 to TRBJ2-3; D not resolved. V lost 2 bases and J 5 bases, leaving 2 bases between the germline ends. Germline lookup yields CDR1 MGHDK and CDR2 SYGVNS. The CDR3 contains 11 residues. The CDR3 coding sequence is TGTGCCAGCAGTGAACGAGATACGCAGTATTTT. Amino acids: CASSERDTQYF.

This chain links TRBV2 with TRBJ2-7; D is ambiguous. Deletions cut 6 bases from V and 5 bases from J, with 14 bases between. From germline, CDR1 is SNHLY and CDR2 FYNNEI. The length of the CDR3 is 13 residues. For the CDR3, the DNA is TGTGCCAGCAGCTCGGGTCCCCCGGACGAGCAGTACTTC. Residues: CASSSGPPDEQYF.

This rearrangement joins TRBV12-5 to TRBJ2-6; no reliable D call. Trimming left V 5 bases short and J 0 bases short, with 20 bases between. Looked up from germline, CDR1 is LGHNT and CDR2 is FRNRAP. CDR3 length equals 19 residues. The CDR3 here is CASGRTDIRSVSGANVLTF. In DNA form, the CDR3 reads TGTGCTAGTGGTCGAACCGACATTCGGTCGGTCTCTGGGGCCAACGTCCTGACTTTC.

This rearrangement joins TRBV28 to TRBJ2-7; D possibly corresponds to TRBD2 (6 bases). The CDR3 length is 14 residues. The germline V gene has CDR1 MDHEN and CDR2 SYDVKM. V was pared by 6 bases and J by 7 bases, with 19 bases between. The CDR3 coding sequence is TGTGCCAGCAGCCACCGGGACCCCAGCGGGGAGCAGTACTTC. Translating gives CASSHRDPSGEQYF.

The chain combines TRBV14 with TRBJ2-1; TRBD2 aligns across 9 bases. J gave up 7 bases and V 2 bases, and 12 bases lay outside the gene matches. CDR3 length equals 17 residues. Germline values: CDR1 SGHDN, CDR2 FVKESK. The CDR3 DNA reads as TGTGCCAGCAGCCAATTCGCGGGAGGGGGCGGTTGGAATGAGCAGTTCTTC. Amino acids: CASSQFAGGGGWNEQFF.

V and J are TRBV29-1 and TRBJ2-2; 10 bases are shared with TRBD2. V lost 7 bases, J lost 7 bases, and 24 bases stayed unmatched. Germline-derived CDR1 and CDR2 are SQVTM and ANQGSEA. The length of the CDR3 is 19 residues. DNA for the CDR3: TGCAGCGGGACAAAACGGACTAGCGGTCCAGTGGGGAACGGCGGGGAGCTGTTTTTT. Encoded protein: CSGTKRTSGPVGNGGELFF.

The chain combines TRBV5-4 with TRBJ1-2; D is possibly TRBD1 (5 bases). Per germline, CDR1 SGHNT and CDR2 YYREEE (reference sequence). This CDR3 is 14 amino acids long. The V gene lost 4 bases and the J gene lost 0 bases, with 10 bases spanning the gap. For the CDR3, the DNA is TGTGCCAGCAGCGGCAGGGTAGCTAACTATGGCTACACCTTC. It codes for CASSGRVANYGYTF. The full variable domain, completed using reference TRBV5-4 and TRBJ1-2, is ETGVTQSPTHLIKTRGQQVTLRCSSQSGHNTVSWYQQALGQGPQFIFQYYREEENGRGNFPPRFSGLQFPNYSSELNVNALELDDSALYLCASSGRVANYGYTFGSGTRLTVV.

The chain is built from TRBV27 and TRBJ2-4; the match to TRBD1 covers 9 bases. Trimming removed 3 bases from V and 4 bases from J; junction bases left unmatched: 7. Per germline, CDR1 MNHEY and CDR2 SMNVEV (reference sequence). The CDR3 sequence is 16 residues long. The DNA for the CDR3 is TGTGCCAGCAGTTTTTCCTCCGGGACAGGGAAAAACATTCAGTACTTC. Protein product: CASSFSSGTGKNIQYF.

CDR3: CASSLASTPADTGELFF. For the CDR3, the DNA is TGTGCCAGCAGCCTAGCCAGCACCCCTGCTGACACCGGGGAGCTGTTTTTT. V gene TRBV4-2 combines with J gene TRBJ2-2, with D unclear. There are 17 residues in the CDR3. V lost 4 bases and J 3 bases, leaving 18 bases between the germline ends. CDR1 LGHNA and CDR2 YNFKEQ come from the germline V gene.

CDR3 DNA: TGTGCCAGTTACCTTCACCGGGGCTCTGGAAACACCATATATTTT. Its translation is CASYLHRGSGNTIYF. The V and J genes are TRBV6-5 and TRBJ1-3; D gene unclear. V was cut by 9 bases and J by 0 bases, with 15 bases left in between. The length of the CDR3 is 15 residues. CDR1 is MNHEY and CDR2 is SVGAGI in the germline V gene.